This T cell receptor beta chain was recorded in a study of control samples from healthy donors and cancer patients. This clone has just one count. TCRdb keeps only in-frame clones here, not all; method: immunoSEQ multiplex PCR. The sample holds some 150,000 clones, 91% seen once. V lost 4 bases, J lost 0 bases, and 5 bases stayed unmatched. Looked up from germline, CDR1 is SGHRS and CDR2 is YFSETQ. CDR3 length: 16 residues. The clonotype was recovered from a man aged 18 to 29 in good health. The chain has TRBV5-1 and TRBJ2-1, with 9 nucleotides matching TRBD2. The material sequenced was blood. CDR3 residues: CASSKSSGGSYNEQFF. DNA for the CDR3: TGCGCCAGCAGCAAGAGTAGCGGGGGCTCCTACAATGAGCAGTTCTTC.